Shown below are 19 T cell receptor beta chains from a single sample sequenced in a study of T cell responses to AZD1222 COVID-19 vaccine. Sequenced by immunoSEQ multiplex PCR; TCRdb stores in-frame clones only, minus some. The repertoire consists of roughly 140,000 clones, with around 90% occurring once and the leading ten covering under 4%. This specimen was peripheral blood, taken 28 days after the second AZD1222 dose. These receptors were obtained from an adult who received the AZD1222 COVID-19 vaccine.

The chain couples TRBV3-1 (or the pseudogene TRBV3-2) to TRBJ2-1; 10 positions agree with TRBD2. Germline V gives CDR1 LGHDT, CDR2 YNNKEL (reference sequence). The J segment lost 1 base and the V segment lost 0 bases, leaving 9 bases of the junction unmatched. The CDR3 runs 19 residues. The CDR3 region has the DNA TGTGCCAGCAGCCAAGATCCTAGCGGGAGAACTAGATCCTACAATGAGCAGTTCTTC. Its translation: CASSQDPSGRTRSYNEQFF.

This chain joins TRBV30 and TRBJ2-3; 8 bases fit TRBD2. The length of the CDR3 is 14 residues. Trimming cost V 3 bases and J 6 bases; bases outside gene matches: 8. From germline, CDR1 is GTSNPN and CDR2 SVGIG (reference sequence). The CDR3 DNA reads TGTGCCTGGAGGGCCAGCGGGAGATTCGATACGCAGTATTTT. Translation: CAWRASGRFDTQYF.

V gene TRBV5-4 combines with J gene TRBJ2-7; TRBD2 aligns across 8 bases. Germline CDR1 SGHNT, CDR2 YYREEE (reference sequence). The V segment lost 2 bases and the J segment 2 bases; nucleotides outside the gene matches: 6. The CDR3 sequence is 15 residues long. The CDR3 loop reads CASSFEAGETYEQYF. CDR3 coding DNA: TGTGCCAGCAGCTTTGAAGCGGGAGAGACCTACGAGCAGTACTTC.

The chain uses TRBV6-5 and TRBJ1-5, with unresolved D. V lost 2 bases and J lost 6, with 8 bases in between. Per the germline V gene, CDR1 is MNHEY and CDR2 is SVGAGI. CDR3 length: 13 amino acids. CDR3 DNA sequence: TGTGCCAGCAGTTACGACTGGAGTCAGCCCCAGCATTTT. It yields the protein CASSYDWSQPQHF.

The chain combines TRBV7-2 with TRBJ1-2, with a tentative D call TRBD1 (5 bases). Per the germline V gene, CDR1 is SGHTA and CDR2 is FQGNSA. Deletions cut 1 base from V and 7 bases from J, with 13 bases between. CDR3 length: 14 amino acids. For the CDR3, the DNA is TGTGCCAGCAGCTTAGTAGTCAGTACAGGTGGCTACACCTTC. Amino acids: CASSLVVSTGGYTF. The whole variable domain, remainder taken from reference TRBV7-2 and TRBJ1-2, is GAGVSQSPSNKVTEKGKDVELRCDPISGHTALYWYRQSLGQGLEFLIYFQGNSAPDKSGLPSDRFSAERTGGSVSTLTIQRTQQEDSAVYLCASSLVVSTGGYTFGSGTRLTVV.

The gene calls are TRBV5-8 and TRBJ1-5; TRBD1 agrees at 9 bases. The CDR3 contains 14 residues. V lost 4 bases to trimming and J lost 5 bases; unmatched junction nucleotides: 4. Germline loops: CDR1 SGHTS, CDR2 YDEGEE. CDR3 DNA: TGTGCCAGCAGCGGGGGGGACAGGGATCAGCCCCAGCATTTT. Residues: CASSGGDRDQPQHF.

This sequence joins TRBV7-9 and TRBJ2-2; the D gene is possibly TRBD1 (6 bases). This CDR3 is 15 amino acids long. V dropped 4 bases and J dropped 0 bases, with 9 bases sitting between them. Germline CDR1 is SEHNR and CDR2 is FQNEAQ (reference sequence). The CDR3 coding sequence is TGTGCCAGCAGCTCACGGGACACGAACACCGGGGAGCTGTTTTTT. Its translation: CASSSRDTNTGELFF.

The chain couples TRBV4-2 to TRBJ2-5; 14 positions agree with TRBD2. This CDR3 contains 20 residues. The germline V gene has CDR1 LGHNA and CDR2 YNFKEQ. V trimming: 1 base; J trimming: 5 bases; junction bases outside the gene matches: 15. CDR3 loop: CASSQASLTSGRARGETQYF. The CDR3 DNA is TGTGCCAGCAGCCAAGCAAGTCTGACTAGCGGGAGGGCCAGGGGTGAGACCCAGTACTTC.

The chain uses TRBV11-2 and TRBJ2-7; unclear D gene. The germline CDR1 and CDR2 sequences are SGHAT and FQNNGV. The CDR3 length is 12 residues. Trimming shortened V by 5 bases and J by 3 bases, and 8 bases separated the two germline ends. CDR3 sequence reads: CASSPVYYEQYF. In nucleotides, the CDR3 is TGTGCCAGCAGCCCAGTATACTACGAGCAGTACTTC.

The chain uses TRBV4-1 and TRBJ2-5; 10 nucleotides line up with TRBD1. The CDR3 runs to 19 residues. With 0 bases clipped from V and 1 base from J, the junction kept 11 bases outside the gene matches. CDR1 and CDR2 (germline): MGHRA, YSYEKL. The CDR3 here is CASSQDQSRDRGLQETQYF. The CDR3 nucleotides read TGCGCCAGCAGCCAAGATCAATCCCGGGACAGGGGACTCCAAGAGACCCAGTACTTC.

This clone has just one count. V is TRBV6-4 and J is TRBJ1-2; D might be TRBD1 (6 bases). There are 15 residues in the CDR3. Germline assignment: CDR1 MRHNA and CDR2 SNTAGT. The V end was cut by 4 bases, the J end by 0 bases, with 12 bases between. The CDR3 here is CASSGGQKTNYGYTF. CDR3 DNA: TGTGCCAGCAGTGGAGGACAGAAGACTAACTATGGCTACACCTTC.

V usage is TRBV19 and J usage is TRBJ2-7; D is perhaps TRBD2 (6 bases). Deletions cut 1 base from V and 4 bases from J, with 14 bases between. Germline values: CDR1 LNHDA, CDR2 SQIVND (reference sequence). This CDR3 is 15 amino acids long. The DNA of the CDR3 is TGTGCCAGTAGTATAGCGGGAGTTGGGGGGTACGAGCAGTACTTC. Amino acid sequence: CASSIAGVGGYEQYF.

The chain links TRBV14 to TRBJ2-1; 7 bases match TRBD2. Germline loops: CDR1 SGHDN, CDR2 FVKESK. The V and J ends lost 0 bases and 8 bases, in that order; junction bases with no gene match: 10. There are 16 residues in the CDR3. CDR3 sequence: CASSQDWGRATDEQFF. The CDR3 DNA reads TGTGCCAGCAGCCAAGATTGGGGGAGGGCCACCGATGAGCAGTTCTTC.

This clone was seen a handful of times. The chain carries TRBV10-1 and TRBJ2-7; D possibly corresponds to TRBD2 (6 bases). CDR3 length: 15 amino acids. V lost 0 bases and J 7 bases, leaving 16 bases between the germline ends. From germline, CDR1 is WNHNN and CDR2 SYGVQD (reference sequence). The CDR3 DNA reads as TGCGCCAGCAGTGAGTCGGTCGTAGGAGGAGGGGAGCAGTACTTC. This codes for CASSESVVGGGEQYF.

The DNA for the CDR3 is TGTGCCAGCTCACCGGGCGGGAGAGGGAAAGCTTTCTTT. This translates into CASSPGGRGKAFF. V and J are TRBV18 and TRBJ1-1; D uncertain. Between the trimmed V and J ends, which lost 3 bases and 9 bases, there was a span of 14 bases. There are 13 residues in the CDR3. CDR1 and CDR2 (germline): KGHSH, LQKENI.

This clone was seen only once. The chain uses TRBV14 and TRBJ2-7; TRBD1 matches at 8 bases. Germline CDR1 SGHDN, CDR2 FVKESK. J lost 0 bases, V lost 4 bases, and 11 bases had no gene match. The length of the CDR3 is 17 residues. This CDR3 is CASSPRSGTGISYEQYF. CDR3 DNA sequence: TGTGCCAGCAGCCCAAGATCCGGGACAGGAATCTCCTACGAGCAGTACTTC.

The V and J genes are TRBV19 and TRBJ2-5, with D possibly being TRBD1 (6 bases). The V gene's germline CDR1 is LNHDA and CDR2 SQIVND (reference sequence). Trimming removed 6 bases from V and 3 bases from J, with 11 bases in between. The CDR3 covers 13 residues. CDR3 in amino acids: CASSTDREETQYF. The CDR3 region has the DNA TGTGCCAGTAGCACGGACAGAGAAGAGACCCAGTACTTC.

V is TRBV7-2 and J is TRBJ2-4; D call uncertain. There are 16 residues in the CDR3. The V gene lost 2 bases and the J gene lost 0 bases, with 11 bases spanning the gap. Germline-derived CDR1 and CDR2 are SGHTA and FQGNSA. The DNA of the CDR3 is TGTGCCAGCAGCTTATATCCACAGCTAGCCAAAAACATTCAGTACTTC. This gives the protein CASSLYPQLAKNIQYF.

The rearrangement uses TRBV2 and TRBJ1-5; TRBD1 matches 7 bases. CDR1 and CDR2 from the germline V gene are SNHLY and FYNNEI. This CDR3 contains 14 residues. Trimming cost V 6 bases and J 7 bases; bases outside gene matches: 9. In nucleotides, the CDR3 is TGTGCCAGCAGCATCAACAGGGGCGGACAGCCCCAGCATTTT. This encodes CASSINRGGQPQHF. The whole variable domain, filled in from reference TRBV2 and TRBJ1-5, reads EPEVTQTPSHQVTQMGQEVILRCVPISNHLYFYWYRQILGQKVEFLVSFYNNEISEKSEIFDDQFSVERPDGSNFTLKIRSTKLEDSAMYFCASSINRGGQPQHFGDGTRLSIL.